This T cell receptor beta chain was sequenced during a study of neurological immune-mediated disorders (dated by TCRdb to about 2019). At the level of the whole study: Peripheral blood TCR-beta repertoires from patients with HTLV-I-associated myelopathy (HAM/TSP), patients with multiple sclerosis, and healthy controls were compared in the study using UMI-based sequencing. The cohort included about 70 subjects: around 15 with HAM/TSP, some 35 with multiple sclerosis, and roughly 20 healthy controls. The 95 to 120 TCR-beta libraries covered PBMC samples along with longitudinal samples, technical triplicates, and paired sorted CD4+ and CD8+ T-cell subsets.

The V and J ends are trimmed by 6 bases and 3 bases, leaving 15 bases between them. Including cysteine and phenylalanine, the CDR3 has 14 amino acids. Just the 42-base CDR3 DNA is kept, in frame starting at base 1. Taken from the germline V gene, the CDR1 and CDR2 loops are ENHRY and SYGVKD. For this clonotype: This clone's antigen is unknown. A much larger clonotype is one base distant, so this may be a read error.

General findings and caveats noted by the study authors: The highest TCR clonal expansion was observed in HAM/TSP patients, whereas the lowest was observed in MS patients, even when compared with healthy controls. No identical CDR3 amino acid sequences were shared among expanded clones across subjects, suggesting private TCR-beta repertoires in all groups.

Unsorted PBMC libraries were generated from 2 million PBMCs stored in RNAlater at -80 °C until RNA extraction. Peripheral blood was subjected to Ficoll-Hypaque density gradient centrifugation to isolate PBMCs, which were then cryopreserved in liquid nitrogen. To synthesize cDNA, template-switch 5'RACE was performed with a primer carrying a 10-nucleotide random unique molecular identifier so that each TCR transcript was tagged. Every sequencing run covered 15-18 subjects and yielded more than 160 million TCR-beta sequences. The RNeasy kit was used to extract total RNA. TCR-beta VDJ regions were amplified with primers for the TCR constant region and the 5'RACE anchor, using the KAPA Real-time Library Amplification kit. Sample indexes and Illumina adaptors were added in a first PCR, and a second PCR then increased library yield. After purification with Ampure beads, the TCR product of roughly 650 bp was size-selected on a 2% E-gel SizeSelection system. Before pooling, libraries had their quality checked on a Bioanalyzer, their concentration measured with Qubit, and their quantity determined with the Kapa Library Quantification kit. An Illumina HiSeq 2500 sequenced the libraries paired-end 2 x 150 bp. To increase sequence diversity, roughly 25-31% phiX was spiked into each library pool. The study's own analysis went as follows. The quality-filtered reads were processed with the UMI-based MiGEC pipeline, whose error correction step removed more than 80% of the raw TCR sequences. VDJ genes were aligned to IMGT germline references, and clonotypes were defined by unique CDR3 amino acid sequence plus V-J genes. Clonal expansion, Shannon diversity and CDR3 relatedness were evaluated with VDJtools (CalcPairwiseDistances, ClusterSamples), while phylogenetic trees were built in CLCbio workbench. Expanded clones were defined as having at least 8 unique UMIs, based on coefficient-of-variation modelling across technical triplicates. Using fastp at Q25 and MiXCR, TCRdb reprocessed the public reads and kept productive beta chains. Each CDR3 protein appears once, grouped with its most common genes and DNA. These V and J calls originate from TCRdb's pipeline instead of the authors' own analysis. The sample table lists about 50,000 distinct CDR3 sequences, under 13% of them with a count of one. The ten biggest clones cover 5.3% of the sample.

The receptor was derived from a man between 65 and 80 years old with HTLV-1-associated myelopathy (HAM/TSP). The sequence links TRBV10-3 to TRBJ2-7, with a weak D call of TRBD1 (5 bases match). What was sequenced was PBMCs. The sequenced DNA: TGTGCCATCAGCAAGACAGTGGCAGACTACGAGCAGTACTTC. Its translation reads: CAISKTVADYEQYF.